The next 21 T cell receptor beta chains were all read from a single sample in a study of CD8+ T cells in alopecia areata. RNA was isolated and reverse transcribed to cDNA, the sequencing template. The table came from immunoSEQ multiplex PCR; TCRdb's copy has only in-frame clones and leaves some out. This sample has 200,000 to 250,000 clones, with around two fifths found just once. The treatment: oral pan-JAK inhibitor, 5-10 mg twice daily. The sample consisted of CD4+ T cells sorted from blood, taken at roughly week 30, from a patient treated with tofacitinib. The receptor source for this set is a human donor with alopecia areata.

This clone has just a few counts. This sequence joins TRBV27 and TRBJ2-2; D tentatively fits TRBD1 or TRBD2 (5 bases each). Trimming took off 2 bases at V and 3 bases at J, with 10 bases between the two ends. Germline lookup yields CDR1 MNHEY and CDR2 SMNVEV (reference sequence). The CDR3 has 15 residues. For the CDR3, the DNA is TGTGCCAGCAGTTTAAGAGGGGCCGACACCGGGGAGCTGTTTTTT. Its protein is CASSLRGADTGELFF.

The chain joins TRBV4-1 to TRBJ1-2, with no clear D. V was pared by 5 bases and J by 4 bases, with 23 bases between. This CDR3 has 17 residues. CDR1 MGHRA and CDR2 YSYEKL come from the germline V gene. As DNA, the CDR3 is TGCGCCAGCAGCAGGGTGAACCAGAACCGAAAGACCTATGGCTACACCTTC. Translated: CASSRVNQNRKTYGYTF.

J is TRBJ1-3 and V is TRBV6-5; D gene unclear. Per germline, CDR1 MNHEY and CDR2 SVGAGI. The V gene lost 3 bases and the J gene lost 7 bases, with 4 bases spanning the gap. The CDR3 totals 11 residues. CDR3 protein: CASSYYNTIYF. DNA of the CDR3: TGTGCCAGCAGTTATTACAACACCATATATTTT.

The gene calls are TRBV29-1 and TRBJ1-1, with D unresolved. CDR3 length equals 13 residues. Germline values: CDR1 SQVTM, CDR2 ANQGSEA. Trimming stripped 4 bases from V and 3 bases from J, with 12 bases between. The CDR3 protein is CSVVGIGYTEAFF. CDR3 nucleotide sequence: TGCAGCGTTGTTGGGATCGGGTACACTGAAGCTTTCTTT.

The CDR3 nucleotides are TGTGCCATAGGACAGGGAGGCACTGAAGCTTTCTTT. Residues: CAIGQGGTEAFF. The chain carries TRBV10-3 and TRBJ1-1; 8 bases map to TRBD1. Per the germline V gene, CDR1 is ENHRY and CDR2 is SYGVKD. The ends lost 9 bases at V and 4 bases at J; junction bases unmatched: 4. This CDR3 has 12 residues.

J is TRBJ2-3 and V is TRBV19, with D uncertain. The CDR3 runs 14 residues. V lost 5 bases and J lost 1, with 10 bases in between. Germline-derived CDR1 and CDR2 are LNHDA and SQIVND (reference sequence). In nucleotides, the CDR3 is TGTGCCAGTAGTCCCCAGCGTGGCACAGATACGCAGTATTTT. It specifies CASSPQRGTDTQYF.

In this sample, this clone turned up a few times. The J gene is TRBJ2-3, the V gene TRBV2, with D maybe TRBD2 (6 bases). Trimming took 2 bases from V and 9 from J, leaving 18 bases between them. This CDR3 contains 15 residues. The germline gives CDR1 SNHLY, CDR2 FYNNEI. The CDR3 here is CASSEWGVQAETQYF. The CDR3 DNA is TGTGCCAGCAGTGAATGGGGGGTACAAGCGGAGACGCAGTATTTT.

The chain has TRBV28 and TRBJ1-4; maybe TRBD1 (5 bases). This CDR3 region has 15 residues. V lost 5 bases and J 7 bases, leaving 17 bases between the germline ends. Per germline, CDR1 MDHEN and CDR2 SYDVKM. CDR3 nucleotide sequence: TGTGCCAGCAGTCAGCCAACAGGCTTGGGTGAAAAACTGTTTTTT. Protein: CASSQPTGLGEKLFF.

This clone was found a few times. J is TRBJ2-7 and V is TRBV29-1; 12 nucleotides match TRBD2. The germline CDR1 and CDR2 sequences are SQVTM and ANQGSEA. V lost 6 bases and J lost 5; bases outside the gene matches: 8. CDR3 length equals 14 residues. In DNA, the CDR3 is TGCAGCGTGTACCCGGCTAGCGGGAGGGACGAGCAGTACTTC. Translation: CSVYPASGRDEQYF.

As for this clone: Other DNA sequences in the same sample also yield this CDR3. The CDR3 spells CASSVQGYTDTQYF. The CDR3 DNA reads as TGTGCCAGCAGCGTACAGGGGTACACAGATACGCAGTATTTT. The rearrangement links TRBV9 to TRBJ2-3; D perhaps matches TRBD1 (6 bases). The CDR3 loop spans 14 amino acids. V was clipped by 1 base and J by 2 bases, with 8 bases between them. Germline V gives CDR1 SGDLS, CDR2 YYNGEE.

The rearrangement uses TRBV12-5 and TRBJ2-3, with TRBD2 identical over 10 bases. The junction had 5 bases not matched to a gene; V was cut back by 3 bases and J by 2 bases. The germline V gene has CDR1 LGHNT and CDR2 FRNRAP. The CDR3 has 16 residues. The CDR3 DNA is TGTGCTAGTGGTTTAGGACTAGCGGAAGACACAGATACGCAGTATTTT. This codes for CASGLGLAEDTDTQYF.

This clone occurred a few times. The DNA for the CDR3 is TGCAGCGTACTACAGGGGAACTATGGCTACACCTTC. Amino acids: CSVLQGNYGYTF. V and J are TRBV29-1 and TRBJ1-2; 7 bases agree with TRBD1. The germline CDR1 and CDR2 sequences are SQVTM and ANQGSEA. CDR3 length: 12 amino acids. The junction had 3 bases not matched to a gene; V was cut back by 6 bases and J by 2 bases.

This clone appeared once. This sequence joins TRBV11-1 and TRBJ2-7; D might be TRBD1 (6 bases). From germline, CDR1 is SGHAT and CDR2 FQDESV (reference sequence). The CDR3 sequence is 15 residues long. Trimming removed 5 bases from V and 2 bases from J, with 16 bases in between. In DNA form, the CDR3 reads TGTGCCAGCAGCCCTCGGACAGCCCTTACCTACGAGCAGTACTTC. Encoded protein: CASSPRTALTYEQYF.

The V call is TRBV4-1, the J call TRBJ1-4, with 7 bases aligning to TRBD1. This CDR3 is built from 15 residues. The V gene end was trimmed by 1 base and the J gene end by 4 bases; junction bases not matched to a gene: 3. Germline assignment: CDR1 MGHRA and CDR2 YSYEKL. The CDR3 loop reads CASSQVSGGNEKLFF. For the CDR3, the DNA is TGCGCCAGCAGCCAAGTTTCAGGGGGTAATGAAAAACTGTTTTTT.

This clone was counted once. CDR3 residues: CASSGDALPNGYTF. For the CDR3, the DNA is TGTGCCAGTAGTGGAGACGCCCTCCCAAATGGCTACACCTTC. This sequence joins TRBV19 and TRBJ1-2; D not resolved. Germline V gene data show CDR1 as LNHDA and CDR2 as SQIVND (reference sequence). With 5 bases removed from V and 6 bases from J, the gap between germline ends came to 16 bases. The CDR3 loop spans 14 amino acids.

This chain links TRBV19 with TRBJ2-7, with 9 bases identical to TRBD2. Unmatched junction bases numbered 2, after V lost 3 bases and J lost 2 bases. This CDR3 has 14 residues. Germline values: CDR1 LNHDA, CDR2 SQIVND (reference sequence). CDR3 nucleotide sequence: TGTGCCAGTAGTATTAGCGGGGGTACCTACGAGCAGTACTTC. This encodes CASSISGGTYEQYF.

The V call is TRBV29-1, the J call TRBJ1-1, with no clear D. The germline V and J ends were trimmed by 7 bases and 2 bases, with 11 bases remaining between them. The CDR3 totals 12 residues. Germline V gene sequence: CDR1 SQVTM, CDR2 ANQGSEA. The CDR3 reads CSARSVNTEAFF. CDR3 sequence (DNA): TGCAGCGCTCGGAGTGTCAACACTGAAGCTTTCTTT.

The rearrangement joins TRBV4-2 to TRBJ1-2, with unresolved D. The ends were cut back, 1 base at V and 10 bases at J, with 13 bases in the middle. From germline, CDR1 is LGHNA and CDR2 YNFKEQ. The CDR3 is 13 amino acids. The CDR3 protein is CASSQGASFAYTF. CDR3 DNA: TGTGCCAGCAGCCAAGGGGCCAGTTTCGCCTACACCTTC.

The CDR3 is CASSSGLVTDTQYF. The DNA of the CDR3 is TGTGCCAGCAGCTCAGGCCTTGTCACAGATACGCAGTATTTT. The J gene is TRBJ2-3, the V gene TRBV7-3; no firm D call. Germline values: CDR1 SGHTA, CDR2 FQGTGA. The V end was cut by 4 bases, the J end by 2 bases, with 10 bases between. This CDR3 contains 14 residues. The complete variable domain, with remaining parts taken from reference TRBV7-3 and TRBJ2-3, reads GAGVSQTPSNKVTEKGKYVELRCDPISGHTALYWYRQSLGQGPEFLIYFQGTGAADDSGLPNDRFFAVRPEGSVSTLKIQRTERGDSAVYLCASSSGLVTDTQYFGPGTRLTVL.

A remark on this clone: Compared with germline, one end of the junction differs, possibly owing to a read error. This chain joins TRBV6-5 and TRBJ2-1; either TRBD1 or TRBD2 may supply D (5 bases each). Germline CDR1 is MNHEY and CDR2 is SVGAGI. The CDR3 has 13 amino acids. CDR3 DNA sequence: TGTGCCAGCAGTTTCCCCGCAGGGCCTATCGGGGTCTTC. It encodes CASSFPAGPIGVF.

The chain has TRBV4-1 and TRBJ1-5; no clear D. There are 14 residues in the CDR3. CDR1 and CDR2 from the germline V gene are MGHRA and YSYEKL. V shed 6 bases and J shed 2 bases, with 11 bases lying between them. The CDR3 loop is CASSRGEGNQPQHF. The CDR3 DNA reads TGCGCCAGCAGTCGCGGGGAGGGCAATCAGCCCCAGCATTTT.